This TCR beta chain derives from a study of OX40 agonist ivuxolimab in advanced cancers. Turning to the study itself: Across the patients, intravenous ivuxolimab was delivered every 2 weeks at 0.01 to 10 mg/kg.

The assay was immunoSEQ multiplex PCR, and TCRdb's table has in-frame clones only and misses some. Among about 59,000 clones listed, approximately 87% were seen once. The CDR3 contains 13 residues. CDR1 and CDR2 from the germline V gene are MNHEY and SVGAGI. Trimming stripped 1 base from V and 4 bases from J, with 7 bases between. Regarding this clone: Its antigen remains unknown.

Study-wide results and limits: Expansion of clones was among the lowest in partial responders at 0.1-3.0 mg/kg.

The source of this sequence is an adult with an advanced solid tumor such as melanoma, head and neck, liver or kidney cancer. Sequenced here: CD4+ or CD8+ T cells sorted from blood, sampled in a trial of the OX40 agonist ivuxolimab. The chain combines TRBV6-5 with TRBJ1-1, with D uncertain. The CDR3 loop reads CASSYLVTTEAFF. As DNA, the CDR3 is TGTGCCAGCAGTTACTTGGTGACCACTGAAGCTTTCTTT.